The entry below describes one T cell receptor (beta chain). TCRdb's copy holds only in-frame clones and misses some; the assay was immunoSEQ multiplex PCR. The repertoire holds some 12,000 clones, with 80% to 90% as singletons. This CDR3 contains 14 residues. The V and J ends lost 3 bases and 5 bases, in that order; junction bases with no gene match: 5. Germline values: CDR1 LNHNV, CDR2 YYDKDF (reference sequence). The sample is drawn from a study of immune evolution from preneoplasia to lung adenocarcinoma. This TCR derives from a person between 70 and 80 years old with invasive lung adenocarcinoma. Sample: FFPE invasive lung adenocarcinoma tissue. The V gene is TRBV15, the J gene TRBJ2-7, with 9 bases that match TRBD1. CDR3 in DNA: TGTGCCACCAGCAGGGGACAGGGTCGAGACGAGCAGTACTTC. Translation: CATSRGQGRDEQYF. Filled out from reference TRBV15 and TRBJ2-7, the complete variable domain reads DAMVIQNPRYQVTQFGKPVTLSCSQTLNHNVMYWYQQKSSQAPKLLFHYYDKDFNNEADTPDNFQSRRPNTSFCFLDIRSPGLGDTAMYLCATSRGQGRDEQYFGPGTRLTVT.